This T cell receptor beta chain emerged from a study of radiation and T cells in renal cell carcinoma. Stated time point: baseline pretreatment blood. The treatment is: 15 Gy SBRT to primary tumor, nephrectomy 4 weeks later. This CDR3 comprises 14 residues. The V gene's germline CDR1 is MDHEN and CDR2 SYDVKM. Unmatched junction bases numbered 5, after V lost 6 bases and J lost 2 bases. Assay used: immunoSEQ multiplex PCR; TCRdb lists only in-frame clones, some missing. The sample comprises about 140,000 clones, 70% to 90% of which are singletons, and roughly 25% rests with the top ten. The source material was blood, sampled from a patient whose treatment included radiotherapy and nephrectomy. The gene calls are TRBV28 and TRBJ1-2; TRBD1 matches at 8 bases. This receptor was taken from a woman aged 45 to 65 with renal cell carcinoma. As DNA, the CDR3 is TGTGCCAGCAGAAGGACAGGGCGCAACTATGGCTACACCTTC. The encoded protein is CASRRTGRNYGYTF.